A single T cell receptor (beta chain) is shown here with its context. These data come from a study of Graves' ophthalmopathy and Graves' hyperthyroidism. RNA transcripts served as template for amplifying TCR beta CDR3 sequences. The first round was an RT-PCR with HTBI primers, and the second round was a multiplex PCR. In TCRdb, the multiplex PCR reads were re-called with MiXCR into one record per CDR3 protein. The repertoire holds more than 550,000 distinct CDR3 sequences, with 35% to 45% as singletons. Trimming took 6 bases from V and 0 from J; bases not matched to a gene: 11. The CDR3 contains 16 residues. The germline V gene has CDR1 MGHDK and CDR2 SYGVNS.

This chain links TRBV25-1 with TRBJ2-7; 7 bases are a match to TRBD1. The receptor was derived from an adult man with Graves' ophthalmopathy. Material: peripheral blood. CDR3 amino acids: CASSLAQGRGSYEQYF. The CDR3 region has the DNA TGTGCCAGCAGCTTAGCACAGGGGAGAGGCTCCTACGAGCAGTACTTC.